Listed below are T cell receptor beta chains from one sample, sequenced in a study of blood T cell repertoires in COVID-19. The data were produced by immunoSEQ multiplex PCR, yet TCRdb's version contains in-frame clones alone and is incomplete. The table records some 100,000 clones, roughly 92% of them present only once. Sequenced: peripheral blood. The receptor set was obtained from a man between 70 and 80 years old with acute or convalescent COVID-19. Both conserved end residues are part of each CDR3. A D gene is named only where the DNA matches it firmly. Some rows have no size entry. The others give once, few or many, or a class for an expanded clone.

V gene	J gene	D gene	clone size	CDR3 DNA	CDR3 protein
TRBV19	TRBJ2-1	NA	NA	TGTGCCAGTAGTATAGGGTACAGCTCCTACAATGAGCAGTTCTTC	CASSIGYSSYNEQFF
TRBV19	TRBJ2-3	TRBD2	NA	TGTGCCAGTACGTTTAGCCGGGGGGGCCCAGATACGCAGTATTTT	CASTFSRGGPDTQYF
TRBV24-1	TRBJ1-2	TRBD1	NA	TGTGCCACCAGTGACCCGTTGGTGACAGGGGATGACTATGGCTACACCTTC	CATSDPLVTGDDYGYTF
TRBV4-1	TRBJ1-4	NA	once	TGCGCCAGCACTGGGCAGGGCAATGAAAAACTGTTTTTT	CASTGQGNEKLFF
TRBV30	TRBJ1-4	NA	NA	TGTGCCTGGACGGGAGCTTCGGAAAAACTGTTTTTT	CAWTGASEKLFF
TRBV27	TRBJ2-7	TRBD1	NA	TGTGCCAGCAGTTTAGGCCCCCGGGACAGGGCCTACGAGCAGTACTTC	CASSLGPRDRAYEQYF
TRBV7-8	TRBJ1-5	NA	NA	TGTGCCAGCAGCACTCTCAGGGGCCGAAATCAGCCCCAGCATTTT	CASSTLRGRNQPQHF
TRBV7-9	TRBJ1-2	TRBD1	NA	TGTGCCAGCAGCCAACCGAGGGGGGCAGGGGGCAAGGGCTTCTATGGCTACACCTTC	CASSQPRGAGGKGFYGYTF
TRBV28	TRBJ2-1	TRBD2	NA	TGTGCCAGCAGTTTTATGGGACTAGCCAGTAATGAGCAGTTCTTC	CASSFMGLASNEQFF
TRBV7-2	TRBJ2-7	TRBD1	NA	TGTGCCAGCAGCCGCGGACAGGGGAGAGGGTCCTACGAGCAGTACTTC	CASSRGQGRGSYEQYF
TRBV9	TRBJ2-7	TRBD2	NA	TGTGCCAGCAGCCCTCCAGGACTAGCGGGATACGAGCAGTACTTC	CASSPPGLAGYEQYF
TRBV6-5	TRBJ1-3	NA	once	TGTGCCAGCAGTTACAAGGGGGACGGGAGAAACACCATATATTTT	CASSYKGDGRNTIYF
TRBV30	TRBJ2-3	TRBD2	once	TGTGCCTGGGGACTAGCGGGGGCGAGCACAGATACGCAGTATTTT	CAWGLAGASTDTQYF
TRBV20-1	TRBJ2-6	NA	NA	TGCAGTGCTAGTCCTCCTGGGGCCAACGTCCTGACTTTC	CSASPPGANVLTF
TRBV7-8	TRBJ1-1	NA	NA	TGTGCCAGCAGCTTATCCGAGGGGAACACTGAAGCTTTCTTT	CASSLSEGNTEAFF
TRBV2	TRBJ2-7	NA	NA	TGTGCCAGCAGTGGTCGCTCGGGGGAGCAGTACTTC	CASSGRSGEQYF
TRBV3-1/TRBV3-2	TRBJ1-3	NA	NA	TGTGCCAGCAGCCAAGAACCAGGTCGTTTTTCTGGAAACACCATATATTTT	CASSQEPGRFSGNTIYF
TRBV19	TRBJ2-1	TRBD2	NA	TGTGCCAGTAGTATAGATAAAAGCGGGACCTACAATGAGCAGTTCTTC	CASSIDKSGTYNEQFF
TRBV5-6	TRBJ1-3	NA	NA	TGTGCCAGCAGCTTGGTAGGGGGCTCTGGAAACACCATATATTTT	CASSLVGGSGNTIYF
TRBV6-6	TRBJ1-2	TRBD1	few	TGTGCCAGCATGGGGACAGGGTGGGGATACACCTTC	CASMGTGWGYTF
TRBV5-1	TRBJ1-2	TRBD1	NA	TGCGCCAGCAGCACCCCCGGGACAGGGAGCGCTGGCTACACCTTC	CASSTPGTGSAGYTF
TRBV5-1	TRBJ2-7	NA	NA	TGCGCCAGCAGCCCCGGGTCCCTCTCCTACGAGCAGTACTTC	CASSPGSLSYEQYF
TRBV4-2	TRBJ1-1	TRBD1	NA	TGTGCCAGCAGCCGAGGGACAGGGATTGAAGCTTTCTTT	CASSRGTGIEAFF
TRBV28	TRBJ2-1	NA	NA	TGTGCCAGCAGTTTGAAGAGACTTAGCTCCTACAATGAGCAGTTCTTC	CASSLKRLSSYNEQFF
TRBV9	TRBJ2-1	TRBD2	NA	TGTGCCAGCAGCCCCCGCGGGGGACGGAGCTCCTACAATGAGCAGTTCTTC	CASSPRGGRSSYNEQFF
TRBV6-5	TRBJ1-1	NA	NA	TGTGCCAGCAGCCTACTGGGGCCACCCGAAGCTTTCTTT	CASSLLGPPEAFF
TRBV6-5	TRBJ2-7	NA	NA	TGTGCCAGCCGAGAACAGGTTATGAGCTCCTACGAGCAGTACTTC	CASREQVMSSYEQYF
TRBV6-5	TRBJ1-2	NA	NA	TGTGCCAGCAGTACAGGCTATCGTGGCTACACCTTC	CASSTGYRGYTF
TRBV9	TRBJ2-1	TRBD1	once	TGTGCCAGCAGCGTAGAAGACAGGGGGTGGAATGAGCAGTTCTTC	CASSVEDRGWNEQFF
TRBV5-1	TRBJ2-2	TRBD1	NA	TGCGCCAGCCGTCCGGGACAGGTGAACGGGGAGCTGTTTTTT	CASRPGQVNGELFF
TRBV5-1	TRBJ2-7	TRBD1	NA	TGCGCCAGCCAACCGGGACAGGGGTCTATTTACGAGCAGTACTTC	CASQPGQGSIYEQYF
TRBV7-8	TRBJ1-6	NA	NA	TGTGCCAGCAGCTTACGGTCCAGGGAAAGCTCCTATAATTCACCCCTCCACTTT	CASSLRSRESSYNSPLHF
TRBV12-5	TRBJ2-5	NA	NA	TGTGCTAGTGGTTTAGACGTAAACAGCCGCCAAGAGACCCAGTACTTC	CASGLDVNSRQETQYF
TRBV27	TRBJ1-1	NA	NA	TGTGCCAGCAGTTTACGGGGTTATGGCACTGAAGCTTTCTTT	CASSLRGYGTEAFF
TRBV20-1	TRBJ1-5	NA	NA	TGCAGTGCTACTGACAGGACCCAAGGGGGCAATCAGCCCCAGCATTTT	CSATDRTQGGNQPQHF
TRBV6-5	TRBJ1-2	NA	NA	TGTGCCAGCAGACCCGACAGGTCCCTTAACTATGGCTACACCTTC	CASRPDRSLNYGYTF
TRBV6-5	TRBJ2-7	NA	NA	TGTGCCAGCAGGCGACAGGAAACGCCTGCCTACGAGCAGTACTTC	CASRRQETPAYEQYF
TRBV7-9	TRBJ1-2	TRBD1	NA	TGTGCCAGCAGCCCTGGGCGTGGGACAGGGTACGGCTACACCTTC	CASSPGRGTGYGYTF
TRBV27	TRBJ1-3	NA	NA	TGTGCCAGCAGTTTATACCCGGGGATCTCTGGAAACACCATATATTTT	CASSLYPGISGNTIYF
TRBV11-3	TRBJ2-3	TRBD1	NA	TGTGCCAGCAGCTTAGCCCGGGACAGGGGGCGCTTGCTAGATACGCAGTATTTT	CASSLARDRGRLLDTQYF
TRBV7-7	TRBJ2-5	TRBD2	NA	TGTGCTAGCAGCTTACAGTCCCTAGCGGGGAGCCAAGAGACCCAGTACTTC	CASSLQSLAGSQETQYF
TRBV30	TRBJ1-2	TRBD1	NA	TGTGCCTGGAGTGCTTCAGGGGGCGGAGGTGGCTACACCTTC	CAWSASGGGGGYTF
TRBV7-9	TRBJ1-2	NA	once	TGTGCCAGCAGCTTAGGTTTAGCTGGCCAGGGAGGTTACACCTTC	CASSLGLAGQGGYTF
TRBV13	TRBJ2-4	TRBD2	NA	TGTGCCAGCAGCCTACCCCGAGGGAGCGGGGGAAAAAACATTCAGTACTTC	CASSLPRGSGGKNIQYF
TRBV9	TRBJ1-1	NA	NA	TGTGCCAGCAGCGTAGATGGGGGGGACTTGGATGCTTTCTTT	CASSVDGGDLDAFF
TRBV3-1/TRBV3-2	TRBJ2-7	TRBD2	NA	TGTGCCAGCAGCCCTGGGACTAGCGCAAACTCCTACGAGCAGTACTTC	CASSPGTSANSYEQYF
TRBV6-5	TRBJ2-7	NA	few	TGTGCCAGCAAGCACGGTCTAGTCTCCTACGAGCAGTACTTC	CASKHGLVSYEQYF
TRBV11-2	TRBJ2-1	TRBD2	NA	TGTGCCAGCAGCTCTAGAGTTAGCGGGAGCTACAATGAGCAGTTCTTC	CASSSRVSGSYNEQFF
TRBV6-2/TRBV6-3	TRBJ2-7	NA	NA	TGTGCCAGCAGTTACTCCCGGGAGCAGTACTTC	CASSYSREQYF
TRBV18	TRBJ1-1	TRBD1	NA	TGTGCCAGCTCACCAAGACAGGGGATGAACACTGAAGCTTTCTTT	CASSPRQGMNTEAFF
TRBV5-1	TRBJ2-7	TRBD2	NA	TGCGCCAGCAGCCCCGGGACTAGAAGCTCCTACGAGCAGTACTTC	CASSPGTRSSYEQYF
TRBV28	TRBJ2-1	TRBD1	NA	TGTGCCAGCAGTTCTTTTCAGGGGGCGCGAAGTGAGCAGTTCTTC	CASSSFQGARSEQFF
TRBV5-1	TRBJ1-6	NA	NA	TGCGCCAGCAGCCGACAAAGCCAGGACAGTCAGAATTCACCCCTCCACTTT	CASSRQSQDSQNSPLHF
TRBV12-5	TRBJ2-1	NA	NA	TGTGCTAGTGGTTTGGGGACTGTACGTGATGAGCAGTTCTTC	CASGLGTVRDEQFF
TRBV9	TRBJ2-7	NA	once	NA	CASSVGQGALCF
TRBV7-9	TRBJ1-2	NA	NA	TGTGCCAGCAGCTTCGACAGGCTCTATGGCTACACCTTC	CASSFDRLYGYTF